The 26 T cell receptor beta chains reported below all come from one sample, sequenced in a study of regulatory T cells in long-lasting Graves disease. Both iRepertoire HTBI primers and Arm-PCR of CDR3 regions were used to build the TCR beta libraries. TCRdb analysed the multiplex PCR reads with MiXCR anew, one entry per CDR3 protein. The sample shows 550,000 to 600,000 distinct CDR3 sequences, about 16% of them seen only once. Indicated time point: newly diagnosed GD, antithyroid drugs for less than 3 months. The authors made the TCR library using RNA they extracted from PBMCs. The sample was also linked to a second study, of T cells in Graves' hyperthyroidism and ophthalmopathy.

Specimen: peripheral blood mononuclear cells (PBMCs), collected at new diagnosis, from a patient treated with antithyroid drugs. These receptors originate from a man aged 18-30 years with Graves disease.

The J gene is TRBJ1-1, the V gene TRBV20-1, with D unresolved. The ends were cut back, 4 bases at V and 0 bases at J, with 15 bases in the middle. The CDR3 covers 15 residues. Germline loops: CDR1 DFQATT, CDR2 SNEGSKA (reference sequence). CDR3 loop: CSATVVPTMNTEAFF. CDR3 DNA: TGCAGTGCTACCGTGGTTCCGACAATGAACACTGAAGCTTTCTTT.

This clonotype has a count of ten or more. The DNA of the CDR3 is TGTGCCAGCAGTACCTTGAGGAGCAATCAGCCCCAGCATTTT. It codes for CASSTLRSNQPQHF. The chain couples TRBV28 to TRBJ1-5; D uncertain. V was trimmed by 5 bases and J by 1 base, leaving 9 bases between them. CDR1 is MDHEN and CDR2 is SYDVKM in the germline V gene. The CDR3 loop spans 14 amino acids.

This chain links TRBV29-1 with TRBJ2-3, with a possible D match to TRBD2 (6 bases). CDR1 and CDR2 (germline): SQVTM, ANQGSEA. The CDR3 loop spans 15 amino acids. CDR3 in DNA: TGCACCCTCGGCGGGGCCCGGTCGACTACAGATACGCAGTATTTT. It codes for CTLGGARSTTDTQYF.

This clonotype was observed a handful of times. The chain links TRBV5-6 to TRBJ2-7; D is undetermined. The CDR3 totals 15 residues. Trimming cost V 4 bases and J 2 bases, with 16 bases left between them. Germline assignment: CDR1 SGHDT and CDR2 YYEEEE. The CDR3 is CASSTHAMVPYEQYF. DNA for the CDR3: TGTGCCAGCAGCACCCATGCGATGGTCCCCTACGAGCAGTACTTC.

This clonotype was seen at least ten times. The V and J genes are TRBV13 and TRBJ1-1, with D possibly TRBD1 on 6 matching bases. The germline CDR1 and CDR2 sequences are PRHDT and FYEKMQ (reference sequence). This CDR3 has 15 amino acids. The ends were cut back, 4 bases at V and 1 base at J, with 13 bases in the middle. In DNA form, the CDR3 reads TGTGCCAGCAGCTCAAAACCGGGGGCGAACACTGAAGCTTTCTTT. Residues: CASSSKPGANTEAFF.

This clonotype was counted ten times or more. The genes are TRBV18 and TRBJ2-2; D remains ambiguous. This CDR3 comprises 14 residues. Trimming cost V 0 bases and J 7 bases, with 9 bases left between them. Germline values: CDR1 KGHSH, CDR2 LQKENI. CDR3 bases: TGTGCCAGCTCACCACCCAGTAAAGGCGGGGAGCTGTTTTTT. Amino acid sequence: CASSPPSKGGELFF.

This clonotype was counted only a few times. This chain links TRBV11-2 with TRBJ2-2, with D unclear. Germline V gene sequence: CDR1 SGHAT, CDR2 FQNNGV. V lost 1 base and J lost 0, with 12 bases in between. This CDR3 comprises 17 residues. The CDR3 DNA follows: TGTGCCAGCAGCTTAGTTATAAGTCTCGCGAACACCGGGGAGCTGTTTTTT. This translates into CASSLVISLANTGELFF.

This clonotype was counted ten times or more. The chain carries TRBV5-1 and TRBJ2-3; D might be TRBD1 (6 bases). With 4 bases removed from V and 2 bases from J, the gap between germline ends came to 17 bases. The CDR3 is made up of 16 amino acids. Germline CDR1 is SGHRS and CDR2 is YFSETQ. The CDR3 nucleotides are TGCGCCAGCAGCCCTGTGGGGGCGGGCCTCACAGATACGCAGTATTTT. Translated, it gives CASSPVGAGLTDTQYF.

The genes are TRBV20-1 and TRBJ1-1, with 8 bases lining up with TRBD1. The length of the CDR3 is 13 residues. Trimming cost V 3 bases and J 5 bases; bases outside gene matches: 5. CDR1 is DFQATT and CDR2 is SNEGSKA in the germline V gene (reference sequence). The CDR3 region has the DNA TGCAGTGCTAGCCGACAGGGGTTGACTGAAGCTTTCTTT. It codes for CSASRQGLTEAFF.

DNA of the CDR3: TGTGCCTGGAGTACCCCGGGACAGGGGTTCACTGAAGCTTTCTTT. Protein: CAWSTPGQGFTEAFF. The rearrangement joins TRBV30 to TRBJ1-1, with 10 bases lining up with TRBD1. Germline V CDR1 and CDR2: GTSNPN, SVGIG (reference sequence). V shed 2 bases, J shed 4 bases, and the junction held 7 bases outside the gene matches. The CDR3 consists of 15 residues.

As to this clonotype: A read error is possible here, since a much larger clone lies one base away. The chain has TRBV29-1 and TRBJ2-7; TRBD1 is a possible D gene (6 bases). Germline V gives CDR1 SQVTM, CDR2 ANQGSEA. The CDR3 length is 12 residues. V was pared by 6 bases and J by 2 bases, with 11 bases between. The CDR3 reads CSVSAGAYEQYF. In DNA, the CDR3 is TGCAGCGTCTCGGCAGGGGCCTACGAGCAGTACTTC.

This clonotype was recorded a few times. The gene calls are TRBV19 and TRBJ2-3; tentative D call: TRBD2 (5 bases). Trimming left V 3 bases short and J 2 bases short, with 9 bases between. CDR3 length equals 14 residues. CDR1 is LNHDA and CDR2 is SQIVND in the germline V gene (reference sequence). CDR3: CASSIGGYTDTQYF. DNA for the CDR3: TGTGCCAGTAGTATCGGCGGGTACACAGATACGCAGTATTTT.

In its sample, this clonotype was seen many times. The rearrangement joins TRBV2 to TRBJ1-1; D uncertain. V shed 4 bases and J shed 6 bases, with 12 bases lying between them. CDR1 is SNHLY, CDR2 FYNNEI, per germline. There are 13 residues in the CDR3. Here the CDR3 DNA reads TGTGCCAGCAGTGGGGCAGGTTGGGCTGAAGCTTTCTTT. Translation gives CASSGAGWAEAFF. The full variable domain, with the rest looked up from reference TRBV2 and TRBJ1-1, is EPEVTQTPSHQVTQMGQEVILRCVPISNHLYFYWYRQILGQKVEFLVSFYNNEISEKSEIFDDQFSVERPDGSNFTLKIRSTKLEDSAMYFCASSGAGWAEAFFGQGTRLTVV.

This clonotype was picked up a small number of times. One end of the junction fails to match germline, which may point to a read error. The V gene is TRBV11-2, the J gene TRBJ2-7; D remains ambiguous. This CDR3 contains 15 residues. Germline V gene sequence: CDR1 SGHAT, CDR2 FQNNGV. The DNA for the CDR3 is TGTGCCGGCAGCTTAGGGTTGGTCGGCTCCTACGAGCAGTACTTC. Translation gives CAGSLGLVGSYEQYF.

The rearrangement links TRBV9 to TRBJ2-7; 10 nucleotides line up with TRBD1. Germline V gene sequence: CDR1 SGDLS, CDR2 YYNGEE. The V segment lost 6 bases and the J segment 3 bases; nucleotides outside the gene matches: 9. The CDR3 totals 15 residues. CDR3 sequence (DNA): TGTGCCAGCACCGTCGGGACAGGGGATTTCTACGAGCAGTACTTC. It specifies CASTVGTGDFYEQYF.

This clonotype appeared a few times. The V call is TRBV10-3, the J call TRBJ2-3; TRBD1 matches 7 bases. Germline V gene lookup returns CDR1 ENHRY and CDR2 SYGVKD. With 11 bases clipped from V and 4 bases from J, the junction kept 18 bases outside the gene matches. The CDR3 length is 16 residues. CDR3 region: CAARDRSRQGSDTQYF. The CDR3 nucleotides read TGTGCCGCCCGCGATCGGAGTAGACAGGGTTCAGATACGCAGTATTTT.

Comment on this clonotype: With a far larger clone one base away, a read error is the likely cause. The V and J genes are TRBV7-9 and TRBJ1-1; D gene unclear. The CDR3 totals 13 residues. V lost 1 base, J lost 4 bases, and 7 bases lay in between. The germline V gene encodes CDR1 SEHNR and CDR2 FQNEAQ (reference sequence). CDR3 residues: CASSLGDATEAFF. CDR3 sequence (DNA): TGTGCCAGCAGCTTAGGTGACGCCACTGAAGCTTTCTTT.

About this clonotype: One base away lies a much larger clone, so this may be a sequencing read error. V gene TRBV5-1 combines with J gene TRBJ1-1; D remains ambiguous. The CDR3 contains 15 residues. The germline V gene encodes CDR1 SGHRS and CDR2 YFSETQ. CDR3 DNA sequence: TGCGCCAGCGGCTTGGATGTGGGGATGAACACTGAAGCTTTCTTT. Residues: CASGLDVGMNTEAFF.

This chain links TRBV2 with TRBJ2-7, with D maybe TRBD1 (5 bases). CDR3 size: 17 residues. CDR1 SNHLY and CDR2 FYNNEI come from the germline V gene. V dropped 6 bases and J dropped 1 base, with 22 bases sitting between them. CDR3 residues: CASSTRASGHLSYEQYF. CDR3 in DNA: TGTGCCAGCAGCACCCGGGCCTCAGGGCATCTTTCCTACGAGCAGTACTTC.

This clonotype was counted only a few times. The chain couples TRBV5-1 to TRBJ2-1; 9 bases agree with TRBD2. Germline CDR1 and CDR2: SGHRS and YFSETQ. The length of the CDR3 is 16 residues. J lost 3 bases, V lost 1 base, and 5 bases had no gene match. Here the CDR3 DNA reads TGCGCCAGCAGCTTGTTCACGCGGGAGGGCTACAATGAGCAGTTCTTC. This codes for CASSLFTREGYNEQFF.

In its sample, this clonotype was seen a few times. This chain joins TRBV7-9 and TRBJ1-1; D is perhaps TRBD1 (6 bases). Deletions cut 5 bases from V and 0 bases from J, with 13 bases between. CDR1 is SEHNR and CDR2 is FQNEAQ in the germline V gene (reference sequence). This CDR3 comprises 15 residues. The CDR3 region is CASSRDGGVNTEAFF. DNA for the CDR3: TGTGCCAGCAGCCGAGATGGGGGCGTGAACACTGAAGCTTTCTTT.

This clonotype was seen many times. The rearrangement uses TRBV29-1 and TRBJ2-3, with TRBD2 identical over 10 bases. This CDR3 is built from 15 residues. V was pared by 2 bases and J by 5 bases, with 7 bases of the junction left unmatched. Germline V gene lookup returns CDR1 SQVTM and CDR2 ANQGSEA. Written as DNA, the CDR3 is TGCAGCGTTGAATCTATGGCTAGCGGGAGAGATACGCAGTATTTT. The encoded protein is CSVESMASGRDTQYF.

The sample holds many counts of this clonotype. The chain carries TRBV11-1 and TRBJ2-7; no definite D call. In germline, CDR1 is SGHAT, CDR2 FQDESV (reference sequence). This CDR3 region has 14 residues. Trimming pared 1 base from V and 0 bases from J, leaving 7 bases between. In DNA form, the CDR3 reads TGTGCCAGCAGCTTAGAAGCTTTCTCCTACGAGCAGTACTTC. Its translation: CASSLEAFSYEQYF. Full variable domain (missing parts from reference TRBV11-1 and TRBJ2-7): EAEVAQSPRYKITEKSQAVAFWCDPISGHATLYWYRQILGQGPELLVQFQDESVVDDSQLPKDRFSAERLKGVDSTLKIQPAELGDSAMYLCASSLEAFSYEQYFGPGTRLTVT.

This clonotype was recorded a few times. This chain connects TRBV7-3 to TRBJ2-3, with a possible D match to TRBD2 (5 bases). The CDR3 loop spans 14 amino acids. Germline loops: CDR1 SGHTA, CDR2 FQGTGA. Trimming shortened V by 3 bases and J by 3 bases, and 10 bases separated the two germline ends. CDR3 sequence reads: CASSFSGPTDTQYF. In nucleotides, the CDR3 is TGTGCCAGCAGCTTCAGCGGTCCGACAGATACGCAGTATTTT.

At least ten counts were recorded for this clonotype. The genes are TRBV12-3 or TRBV12-4 and TRBJ2-2, with 11 nucleotides matching TRBD2. The CDR3 length is 15 residues. J lost 5 bases, V lost 3 bases, and 2 bases had no gene match. In DNA form, the CDR3 reads TGTGCCAGCAGTTTGACTAGCGGGACAACCGGGGAGCTGTTTTTT. Translating gives CASSLTSGTTGELFF.

Concerning this clonotype itself: A read error may be the cause here, since a much bigger clone is one base away. The CDR3 is CVWTRATGLGGTGELFF. CDR3 coding DNA: TGTGTCTGGACTCGGGCTACGGGGTTGGGTGGTACCGGGGAGCTGTTTTTT. The chain carries TRBV30 and TRBJ2-2; possible D gene TRBD2, 5 bases. This CDR3 comprises 17 residues. Germline CDR1 is GTSNPN and CDR2 is SVGIG (reference sequence). Supplemented by reference TRBV30 and TRBJ2-2, the full variable domain reads SQTIHQWPATLVQPVGSPLSLECTVEGTSNPNLYWYRQAAGRGLQLLFYSVGIGQISSEVPQNLSASRPQDRQFILSSKKLLLSDSGFYLCVWTRATGLGGTGELFFGEGSRLTVL.